This T cell receptor (beta chain) is from a study of neurological immune-mediated disorders. This clonotype was picked up many times. TCRdb re-called the 5' RACE reads through MiXCR, storing one row per CDR3 protein. The data hold under 80,000 distinct CDR3 sequences, with about 4% observed a single time. This CDR3 spans 14 amino acids. V was pared by 2 bases and J by 8 bases, with 3 bases of the junction left unmatched. Per germline, CDR1 SGHRS and CDR2 YFSETQ. The chain combines TRBV5-1 with TRBJ1-4; 10 positions match TRBD1. The TCR comes from a man younger than 45 with multiple sclerosis. The sequencing sample was made of PBMCs. Here the CDR3 reads CASSFVGQGEKLFF. CDR3 sequence (DNA): TGCGCCAGCAGCTTCGTGGGACAGGGGGAAAAACTGTTTTTT.